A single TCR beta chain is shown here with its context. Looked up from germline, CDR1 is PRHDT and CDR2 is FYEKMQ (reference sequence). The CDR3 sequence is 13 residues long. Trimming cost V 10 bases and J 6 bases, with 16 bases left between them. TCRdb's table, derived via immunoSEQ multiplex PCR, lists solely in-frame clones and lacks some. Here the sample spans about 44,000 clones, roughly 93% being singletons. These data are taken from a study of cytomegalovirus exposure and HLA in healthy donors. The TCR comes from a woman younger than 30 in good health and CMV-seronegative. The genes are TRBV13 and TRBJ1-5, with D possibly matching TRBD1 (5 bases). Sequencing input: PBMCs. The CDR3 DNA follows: TGTGCCACCAGTCTCGGGGGAATTCAGCCCCAGCATTTT. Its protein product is CATSLGGIQPQHF.